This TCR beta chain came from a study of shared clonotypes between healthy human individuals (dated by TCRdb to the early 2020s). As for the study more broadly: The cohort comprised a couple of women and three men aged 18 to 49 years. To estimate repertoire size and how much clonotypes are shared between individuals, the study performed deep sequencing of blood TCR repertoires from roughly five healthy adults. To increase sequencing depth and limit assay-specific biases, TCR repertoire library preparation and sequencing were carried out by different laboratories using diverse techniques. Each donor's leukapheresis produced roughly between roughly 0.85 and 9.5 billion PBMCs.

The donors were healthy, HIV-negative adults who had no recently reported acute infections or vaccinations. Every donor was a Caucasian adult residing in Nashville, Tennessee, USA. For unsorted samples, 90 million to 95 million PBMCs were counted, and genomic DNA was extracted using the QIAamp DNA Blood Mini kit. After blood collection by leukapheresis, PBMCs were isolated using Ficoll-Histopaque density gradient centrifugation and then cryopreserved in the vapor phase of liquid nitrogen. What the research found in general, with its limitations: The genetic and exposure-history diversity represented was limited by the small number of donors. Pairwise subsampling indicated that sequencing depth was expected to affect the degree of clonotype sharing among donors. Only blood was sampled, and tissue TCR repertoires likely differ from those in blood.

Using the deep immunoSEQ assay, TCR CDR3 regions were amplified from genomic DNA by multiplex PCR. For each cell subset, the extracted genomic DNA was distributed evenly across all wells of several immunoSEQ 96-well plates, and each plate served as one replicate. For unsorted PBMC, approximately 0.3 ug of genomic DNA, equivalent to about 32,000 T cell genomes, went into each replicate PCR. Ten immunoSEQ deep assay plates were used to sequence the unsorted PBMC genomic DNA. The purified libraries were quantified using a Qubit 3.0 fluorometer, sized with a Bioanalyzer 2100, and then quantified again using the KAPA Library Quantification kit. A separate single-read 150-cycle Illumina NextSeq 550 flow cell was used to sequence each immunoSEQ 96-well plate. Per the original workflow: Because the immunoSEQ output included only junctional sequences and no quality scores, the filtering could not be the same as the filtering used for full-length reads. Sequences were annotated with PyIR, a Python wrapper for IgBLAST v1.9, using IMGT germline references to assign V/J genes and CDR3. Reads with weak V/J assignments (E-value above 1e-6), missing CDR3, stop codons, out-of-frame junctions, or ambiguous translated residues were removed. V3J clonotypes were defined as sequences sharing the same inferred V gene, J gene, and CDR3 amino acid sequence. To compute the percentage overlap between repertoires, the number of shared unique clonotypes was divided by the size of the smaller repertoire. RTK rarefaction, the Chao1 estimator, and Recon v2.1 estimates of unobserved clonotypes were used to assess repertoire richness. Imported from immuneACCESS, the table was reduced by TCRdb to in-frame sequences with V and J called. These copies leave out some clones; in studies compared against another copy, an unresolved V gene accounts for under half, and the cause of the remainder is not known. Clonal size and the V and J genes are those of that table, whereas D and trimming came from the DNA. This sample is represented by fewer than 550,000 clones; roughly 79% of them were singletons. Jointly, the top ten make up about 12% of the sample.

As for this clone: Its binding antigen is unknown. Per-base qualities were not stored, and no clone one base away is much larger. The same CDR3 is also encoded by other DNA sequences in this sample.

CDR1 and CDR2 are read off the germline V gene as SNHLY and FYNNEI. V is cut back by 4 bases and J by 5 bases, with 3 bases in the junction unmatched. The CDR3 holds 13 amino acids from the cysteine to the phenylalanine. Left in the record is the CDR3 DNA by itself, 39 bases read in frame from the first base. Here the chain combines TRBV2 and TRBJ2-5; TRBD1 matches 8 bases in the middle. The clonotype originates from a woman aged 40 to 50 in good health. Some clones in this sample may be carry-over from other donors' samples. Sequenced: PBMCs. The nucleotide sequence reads TGTGCCAGCAGTGGGACAGGGAGGGAGACCCAGTACTTC. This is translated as CASSGTGRETQYF.